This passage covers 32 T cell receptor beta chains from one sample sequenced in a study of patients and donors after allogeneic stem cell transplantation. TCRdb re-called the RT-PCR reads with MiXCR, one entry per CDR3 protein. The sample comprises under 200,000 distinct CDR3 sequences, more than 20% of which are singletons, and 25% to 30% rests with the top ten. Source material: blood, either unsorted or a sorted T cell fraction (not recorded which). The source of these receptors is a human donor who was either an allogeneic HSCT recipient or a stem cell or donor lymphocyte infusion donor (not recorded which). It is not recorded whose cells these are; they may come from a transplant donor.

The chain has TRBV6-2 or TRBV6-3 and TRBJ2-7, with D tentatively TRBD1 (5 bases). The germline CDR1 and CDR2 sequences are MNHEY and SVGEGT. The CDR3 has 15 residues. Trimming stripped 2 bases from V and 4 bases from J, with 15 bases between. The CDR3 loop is CASSYPPLGAYEQYF. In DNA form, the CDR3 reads TGTGCCAGCAGTTACCCTCCCTTAGGGGCGTACGAGCAGTACTTC.

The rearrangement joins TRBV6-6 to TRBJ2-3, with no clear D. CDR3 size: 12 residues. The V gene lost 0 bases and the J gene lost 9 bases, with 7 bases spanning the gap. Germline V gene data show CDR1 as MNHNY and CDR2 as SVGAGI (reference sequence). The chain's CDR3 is CASSYSLRTQYF. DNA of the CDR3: TGTGCCAGCAGTTACTCCCTGAGAACGCAGTATTTT.

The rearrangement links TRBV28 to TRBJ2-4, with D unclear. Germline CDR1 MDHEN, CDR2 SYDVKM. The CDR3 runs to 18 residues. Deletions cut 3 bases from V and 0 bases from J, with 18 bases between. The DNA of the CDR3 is TGTGCCAGCAGTTTTTCGTTTGGTGGAGCCCTAGCCAAAAACATTCAGTACTTC. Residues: CASSFSFGGALAKNIQYF.

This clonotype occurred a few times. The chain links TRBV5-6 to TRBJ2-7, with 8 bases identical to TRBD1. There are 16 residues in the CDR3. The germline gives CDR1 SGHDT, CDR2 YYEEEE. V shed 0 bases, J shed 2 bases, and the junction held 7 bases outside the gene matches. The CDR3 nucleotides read TGTGCCAGCAGCTTGGCCCGACAGGGGCGGGCCTACGAGCAGTACTTC. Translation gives CASSLARQGRAYEQYF.

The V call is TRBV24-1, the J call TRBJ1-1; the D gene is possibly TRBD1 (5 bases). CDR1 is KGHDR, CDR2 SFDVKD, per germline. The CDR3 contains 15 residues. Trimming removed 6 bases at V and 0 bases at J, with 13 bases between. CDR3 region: CATSQGYGMNTEAFF. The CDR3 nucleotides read TGTGCCACCAGTCAGGGTTATGGGATGAACACTGAAGCTTTCTTT.

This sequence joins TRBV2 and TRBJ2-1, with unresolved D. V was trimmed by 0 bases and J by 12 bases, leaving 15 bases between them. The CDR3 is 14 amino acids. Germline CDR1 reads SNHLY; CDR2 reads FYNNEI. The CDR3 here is CASSEALRNDRQFF. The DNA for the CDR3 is TGTGCCAGCAGTGAAGCGCTCCGTAATGATCGGCAGTTCTTC. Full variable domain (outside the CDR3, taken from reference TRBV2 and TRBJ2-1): EPEVTQTPSHQVTQMGQEVILRCVPISNHLYFYWYRQILGQKVEFLVSFYNNEISEKSEIFDDQFSVERPDGSNFTLKIRSTKLEDSAMYFCASSEALRNDRQFFGPGTRLTVL.

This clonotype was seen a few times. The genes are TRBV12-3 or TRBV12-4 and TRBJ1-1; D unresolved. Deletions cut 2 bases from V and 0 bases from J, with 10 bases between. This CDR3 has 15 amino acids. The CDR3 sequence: CASSLIGGVNTEAFF. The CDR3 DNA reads TGTGCCAGCAGTTTAATAGGCGGGGTGAACACTGAAGCTTTCTTT.

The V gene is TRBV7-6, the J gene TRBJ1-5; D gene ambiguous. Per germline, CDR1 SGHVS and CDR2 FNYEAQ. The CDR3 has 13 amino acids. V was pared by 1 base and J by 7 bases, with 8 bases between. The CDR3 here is CASSLVEYQPQHF. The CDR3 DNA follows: TGTGCCAGCAGCTTAGTCGAGTACCAGCCCCAGCATTTT. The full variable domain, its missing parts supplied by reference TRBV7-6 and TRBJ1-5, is GAGVSQSPRYKVTKRGQDVALRCDPISGHVSLYWYRQALGQGPEFLTYFNYEAQQDKSGLPNDRFSAERPEGSISTLTIQRTEQRDSAMYRCASSLVEYQPQHFGDGTRLSIL.

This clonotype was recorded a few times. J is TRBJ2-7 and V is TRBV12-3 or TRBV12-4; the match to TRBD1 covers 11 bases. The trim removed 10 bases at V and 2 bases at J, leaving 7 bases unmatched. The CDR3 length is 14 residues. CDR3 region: CATQRDRGTYEQYF. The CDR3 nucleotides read TGTGCCACCCAGCGGGACAGGGGGACCTACGAGCAGTACTTC.

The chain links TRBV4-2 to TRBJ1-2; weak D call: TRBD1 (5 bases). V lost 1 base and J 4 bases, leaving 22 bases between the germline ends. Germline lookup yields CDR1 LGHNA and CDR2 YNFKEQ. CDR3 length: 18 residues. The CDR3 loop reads CASSQGGPRQTNAYGYTF. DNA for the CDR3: TGTGCCAGCAGCCAAGGGGGCCCGAGACAGACGAACGCCTATGGCTACACCTTC.

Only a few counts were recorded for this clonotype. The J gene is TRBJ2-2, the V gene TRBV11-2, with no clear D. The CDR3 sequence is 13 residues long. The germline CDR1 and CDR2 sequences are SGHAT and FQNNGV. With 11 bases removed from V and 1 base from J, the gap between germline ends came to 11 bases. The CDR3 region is CADAGENTGELFF. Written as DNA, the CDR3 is TGTGCCGACGCAGGAGAGAACACCGGGGAGCTGTTTTTT.

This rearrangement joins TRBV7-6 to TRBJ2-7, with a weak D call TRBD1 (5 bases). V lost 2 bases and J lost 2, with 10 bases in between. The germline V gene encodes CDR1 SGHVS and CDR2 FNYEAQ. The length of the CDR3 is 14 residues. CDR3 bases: TGTGCCAGCAGCTTATACCCAGGGCCCTACGAGCAGTACTTC. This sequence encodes CASSLYPGPYEQYF.

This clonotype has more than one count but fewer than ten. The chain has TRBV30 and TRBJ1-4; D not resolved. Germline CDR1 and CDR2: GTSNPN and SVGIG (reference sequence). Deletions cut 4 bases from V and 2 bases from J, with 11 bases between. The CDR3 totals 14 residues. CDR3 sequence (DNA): TGTGCCTGGACACGGACCGATACTAATGAAAAACTGTTTTTT. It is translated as CAWTRTDTNEKLFF. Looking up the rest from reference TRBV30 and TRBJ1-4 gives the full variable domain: SQTIHQWPATLVQPVGSPLSLECTVEGTSNPNLYWYRQAAGRGLQLLFYSVGIGQISSEVPQNLSASRPQDRQFILSSKKLLLSDSGFYLCAWTRTDTNEKLFFGSGTQLSVL.

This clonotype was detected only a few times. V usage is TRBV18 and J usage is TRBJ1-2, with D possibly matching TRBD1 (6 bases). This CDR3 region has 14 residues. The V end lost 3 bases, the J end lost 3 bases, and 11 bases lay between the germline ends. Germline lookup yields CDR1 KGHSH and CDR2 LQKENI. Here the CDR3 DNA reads TGTGCCAGCTCACCTTACAGGGAGGACTATGGCTACACCTTC. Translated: CASSPYREDYGYTF. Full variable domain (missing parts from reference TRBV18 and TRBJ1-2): NAGVMQNPRHLVRRRGQEARLRCSPMKGHSHVYWYRQLPEEGLKFMVYLQKENIIDESGMPKERFSAEFPKEGPSILRIQQVVRGDSAAYFCASSPYREDYGYTFGSGTRLTVV.

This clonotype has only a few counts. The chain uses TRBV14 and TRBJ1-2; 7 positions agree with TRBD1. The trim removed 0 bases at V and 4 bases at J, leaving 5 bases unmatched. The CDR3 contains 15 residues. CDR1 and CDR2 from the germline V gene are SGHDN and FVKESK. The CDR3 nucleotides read TGTGCCAGCAGCCAAGATCGTCCAGGGGGCTATGGCTACACCTTC. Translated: CASSQDRPGGYGYTF.

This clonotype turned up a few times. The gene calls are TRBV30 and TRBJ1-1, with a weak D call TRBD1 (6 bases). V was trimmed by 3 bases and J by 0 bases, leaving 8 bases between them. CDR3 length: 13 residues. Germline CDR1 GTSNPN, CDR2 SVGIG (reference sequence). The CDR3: CAWRGHLNTEAFF. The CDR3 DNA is TGTGCCTGGAGGGGACACCTGAACACTGAAGCTTTCTTT.

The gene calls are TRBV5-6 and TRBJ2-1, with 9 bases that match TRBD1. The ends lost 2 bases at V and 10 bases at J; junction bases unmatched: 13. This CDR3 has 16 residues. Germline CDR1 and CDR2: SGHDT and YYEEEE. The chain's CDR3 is CASSFLRTGAWGEQFF. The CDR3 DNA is TGTGCCAGCAGCTTTCTTAGGACAGGGGCCTGGGGGGAGCAGTTCTTC.

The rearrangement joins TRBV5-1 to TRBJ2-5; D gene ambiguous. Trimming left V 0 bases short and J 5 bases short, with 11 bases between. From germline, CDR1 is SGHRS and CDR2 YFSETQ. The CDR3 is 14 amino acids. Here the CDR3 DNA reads TGCGCCAGCAGCTTGGTATCTGCGTCGGAGACCCAGTACTTC. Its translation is CASSLVSASETQYF. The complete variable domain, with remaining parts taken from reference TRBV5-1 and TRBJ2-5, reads KAGVTQTPRYLIKTRGQQVTLSCSPISGHRSVSWYQQTPGQGLQFLFEYFSETQRNKGNFPGRFSGRQFSNSRSEMNVSTLELGDSALYLCASSLVSASETQYFGPGTRLLVL.

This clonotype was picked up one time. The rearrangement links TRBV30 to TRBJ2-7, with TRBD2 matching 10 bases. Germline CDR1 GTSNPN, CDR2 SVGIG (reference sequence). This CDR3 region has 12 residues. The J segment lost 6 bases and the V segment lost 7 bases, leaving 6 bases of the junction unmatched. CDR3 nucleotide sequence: TGTGCCTCTAGCGGGGGCCCCTCCGAGCAGTACTTC. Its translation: CASSGGPSEQYF.

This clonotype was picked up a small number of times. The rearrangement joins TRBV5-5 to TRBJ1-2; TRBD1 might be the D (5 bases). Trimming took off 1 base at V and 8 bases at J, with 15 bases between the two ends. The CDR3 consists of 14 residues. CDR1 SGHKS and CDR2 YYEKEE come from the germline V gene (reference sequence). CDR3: CASSLRTGLEGYTF. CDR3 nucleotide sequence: TGTGCCAGCAGCTTGCGGACGGGACTCGAGGGCTACACCTTC.

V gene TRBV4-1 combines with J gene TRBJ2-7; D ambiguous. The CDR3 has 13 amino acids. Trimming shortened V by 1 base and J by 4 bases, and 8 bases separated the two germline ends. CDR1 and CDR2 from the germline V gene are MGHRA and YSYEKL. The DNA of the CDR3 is TGCGCCAGCAGCCAAGTGATTAATTACGAGCAGTACTTC. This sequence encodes CASSQVINYEQYF.

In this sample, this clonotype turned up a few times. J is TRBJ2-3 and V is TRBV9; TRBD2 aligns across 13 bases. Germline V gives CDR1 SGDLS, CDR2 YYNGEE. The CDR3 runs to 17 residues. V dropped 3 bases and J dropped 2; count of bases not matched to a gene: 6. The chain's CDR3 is CASSASGLAGFTDTQYF. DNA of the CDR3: TGTGCCAGCAGCGCCTCGGGACTAGCGGGATTCACAGATACGCAGTATTTT.

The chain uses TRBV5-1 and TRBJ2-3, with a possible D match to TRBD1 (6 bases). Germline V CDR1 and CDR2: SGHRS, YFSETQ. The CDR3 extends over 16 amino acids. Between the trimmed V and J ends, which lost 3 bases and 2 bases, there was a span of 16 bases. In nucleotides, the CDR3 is TGCGCCAGCAGCTCGGACAGAGCTAAGCCCACAGATACGCAGTATTTT. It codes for CASSSDRAKPTDTQYF.

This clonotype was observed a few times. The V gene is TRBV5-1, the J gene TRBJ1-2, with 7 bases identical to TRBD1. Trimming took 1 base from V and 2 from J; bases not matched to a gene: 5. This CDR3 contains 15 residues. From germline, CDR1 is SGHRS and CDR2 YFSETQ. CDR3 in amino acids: CASSLSGQLNYGYTF. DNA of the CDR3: TGCGCCAGCAGCTTGTCGGGACAGCTGAACTATGGCTACACCTTC. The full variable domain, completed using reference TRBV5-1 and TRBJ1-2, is KAGVTQTPRYLIKTRGQQVTLSCSPISGHRSVSWYQQTPGQGLQFLFEYFSETQRNKGNFPGRFSGRQFSNSRSEMNVSTLELGDSALYLCASSLSGQLNYGYTFGSGTRLTVV.

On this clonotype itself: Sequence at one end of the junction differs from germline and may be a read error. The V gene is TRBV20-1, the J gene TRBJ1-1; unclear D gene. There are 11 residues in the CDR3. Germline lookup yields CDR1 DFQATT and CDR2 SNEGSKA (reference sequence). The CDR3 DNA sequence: TGCAGTGCTAGAGATCATTGGGCGGTGAGGTTT. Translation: CSARDHWAVRF.

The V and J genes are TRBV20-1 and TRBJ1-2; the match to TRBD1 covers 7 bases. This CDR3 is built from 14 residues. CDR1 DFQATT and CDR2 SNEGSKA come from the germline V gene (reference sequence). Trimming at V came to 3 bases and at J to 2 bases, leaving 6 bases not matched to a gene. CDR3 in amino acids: CSASPGQTNYGYTF. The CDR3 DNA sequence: TGCAGTGCTAGTCCGGGACAGACCAACTATGGCTACACCTTC.

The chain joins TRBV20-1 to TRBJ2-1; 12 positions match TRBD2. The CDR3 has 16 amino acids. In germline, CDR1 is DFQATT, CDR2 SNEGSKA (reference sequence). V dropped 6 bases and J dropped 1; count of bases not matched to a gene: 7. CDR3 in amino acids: CSAESGLAGSYNEQFF. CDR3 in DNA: TGCAGTGCCGAATCAGGACTAGCGGGATCCTACAATGAGCAGTTCTTC.

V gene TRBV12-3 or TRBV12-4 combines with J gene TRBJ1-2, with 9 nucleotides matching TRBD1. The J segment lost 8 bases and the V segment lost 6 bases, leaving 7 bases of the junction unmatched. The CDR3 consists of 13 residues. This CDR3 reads CASSSDRGSGYTF. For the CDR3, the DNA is TGTGCCAGCAGCTCGGACAGGGGATCCGGCTACACCTTC.

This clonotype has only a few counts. CDR3 protein: CASRSRGAANEKLFF. Written as DNA, the CDR3 is TGTGCCAGCAGGTCCCGTGGGGCGGCTAATGAAAAACTGTTTTTT. The chain carries TRBV6-5 and TRBJ1-4; tentative D call: TRBD1 (5 bases). CDR1 MNHEY and CDR2 SVGAGI come from the germline V gene. The germline V and J ends were trimmed by 6 bases and 3 bases, with 14 bases remaining between them. CDR3 length equals 15 residues.

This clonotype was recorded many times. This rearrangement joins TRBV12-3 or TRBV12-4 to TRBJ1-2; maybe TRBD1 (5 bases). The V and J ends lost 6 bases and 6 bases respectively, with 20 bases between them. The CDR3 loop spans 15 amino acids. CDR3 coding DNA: TGTGCCAGCAGCGCAACGACAGAGTTAAGGGATGGCTACACCTTC. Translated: CASSATTELRDGYTF.

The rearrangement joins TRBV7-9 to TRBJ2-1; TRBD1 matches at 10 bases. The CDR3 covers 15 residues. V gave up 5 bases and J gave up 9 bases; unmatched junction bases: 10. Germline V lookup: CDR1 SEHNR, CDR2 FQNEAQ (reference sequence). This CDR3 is CASSPNPGQGIEQFF. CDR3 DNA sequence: TGTGCCAGCAGCCCTAATCCGGGACAGGGGATTGAGCAGTTCTTC.

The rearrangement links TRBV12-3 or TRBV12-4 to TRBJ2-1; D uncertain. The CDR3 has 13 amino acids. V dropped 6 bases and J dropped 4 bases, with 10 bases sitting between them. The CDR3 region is CASSPTAYNEQFF. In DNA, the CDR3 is TGTGCCAGCAGCCCCACCGCTTACAATGAGCAGTTCTTC.